These 20 T cell receptor beta chains originate from one sample sequenced in a study of control samples from healthy donors and cancer patients. Repertoires were generated with immunoSEQ multiplex PCR, while TCRdb's copy carries only in-frame clones and drops some. Among about 190,000 clones listed, 85% to 95% were seen once. The sample consisted of blood. All receptors come from a man younger than 35 in good health.

This chain connects TRBV5-1 to TRBJ1-1; maybe TRBD1 (6 bases). This CDR3 spans 13 amino acids. V shed 2 bases and J shed 3 bases, with 8 bases lying between them. Germline-derived CDR1 and CDR2 are SGHRS and YFSETQ. The DNA for the CDR3 is TGCGCCAGCAGCTTCAAGGGGGACACTGAAGCTTTCTTT. It yields the protein CASSFKGDTEAFF. Drawing the rest from reference TRBV5-1 and TRBJ1-1, the complete variable domain is KAGVTQTPRYLIKTRGQQVTLSCSPISGHRSVSWYQQTPGQGLQFLFEYFSETQRNKGNFPGRFSGRQFSNSRSEMNVSTLELGDSALYLCASSFKGDTEAFFGQGTRLTVV.

The chain combines TRBV6-2 or TRBV6-3 with TRBJ2-1; TRBD2 agrees at 14 bases. V was pared by 6 bases and J by 7 bases, with 5 bases of the junction left unmatched. CDR3 length: 15 residues. CDR1 and CDR2 (germline): MNHEY, SVGEGT. Here the CDR3 DNA reads TGTGCCAGCAGCACCGGGACTAGCGGGGGAAATGAGCAGTTCTTC. It specifies CASSTGTSGGNEQFF.

V gene TRBV27 combines with J gene TRBJ1-5, with D hard to call. Trimming shortened V by 3 bases and J by 6 bases, and 9 bases separated the two germline ends. Germline CDR1 and CDR2: MNHEY and SMNVEV (reference sequence). The CDR3 is 13 residues long. Written as DNA, the CDR3 is TGTGCCAGCAGTTTGTGGGGAACTCAGCCCCAGCATTTT. Its translation is CASSLWGTQPQHF.

The chain carries TRBV6-5 and TRBJ1-5; D remains unclear. Germline V gene data show CDR1 as MNHEY and CDR2 as SVGAGI. Trimming removed 6 bases at V and 0 bases at J, with 9 bases between. This CDR3 contains 14 residues. CDR3 amino acids: CASRLDGSNQPQHF. The CDR3 DNA reads TGTGCCAGCAGATTGGACGGTAGCAATCAGCCCCAGCATTTT.

The V call is TRBV21-1, the J call TRBJ2-7. TRBV21-1 is designated a pseudogene. The CDR3 is made up of 11 amino acids. In nucleotides, the CDR3 is TGTGCCAGCAGCAGCTCCTACGAGCAGTACTTC. Translated: CASSSSYEQYF.

This chain connects TRBV7-3 to TRBJ1-1, with 9 nucleotides matching TRBD1. The CDR3 runs to 15 residues. V was pared by 5 bases and J by 1 base, with 5 bases of the junction left unmatched. The germline CDR1 and CDR2 sequences are SGHTA and FQGTGA. The CDR3 nucleotides are TGTGCCAGCAGCGAACAGGGGGCTGGGAACACTGAAGCTTTCTTT. Its translation: CASSEQGAGNTEAFF. The full variable domain, its missing parts supplied by reference TRBV7-3 and TRBJ1-1, is GAGVSQTPSNKVTEKGKYVELRCDPISGHTALYWYRQSLGQGPEFLIYFQGTGAADDSGLPNDRFFAVRPEGSVSTLKIQRTERGDSAVYLCASSEQGAGNTEAFFGQGTRLTVV.

The chain links TRBV15 to TRBJ2-7; D unclear. Trimming removed 0 bases from V and 3 bases from J, with 3 bases in between. Germline-derived CDR1 and CDR2 are LNHNV and YYDKDF (reference sequence). The CDR3 totals 12 residues. The CDR3 reads CATSRDDYEQYF. DNA for the CDR3: TGTGCCACCAGCAGAGATGACTACGAGCAGTACTTC.

In this sample, this clone turned up once. The chain combines TRBV4-1 with TRBJ2-3; 7 bases align to TRBD2. Trimming took 0 bases from V and 6 from J; bases not matched to a gene: 6. This CDR3 is 15 amino acids long. The germline CDR1 and CDR2 sequences are MGHRA and YSYEKL. This CDR3 reads CASSQELAAADTQYF. CDR3 nucleotides: TGCGCCAGCAGCCAAGAGCTAGCGGCGGCGGATACGCAGTATTTT.

This clone was seen once. The chain carries TRBV4-1 and TRBJ2-5; 8 bases agree with TRBD2. CDR1 is MGHRA and CDR2 is YSYEKL in the germline V gene. CDR3 length: 15 amino acids. With V trimmed by 8 bases and J by 2 bases, 10 bases remained unmatched. CDR3 sequence (DNA): TGCGCCAGCCTGCCGGGGGGGCCGGGGCAAGAGACCCAGTACTTC. Translated, it gives CASLPGGPGQETQYF.

The rearrangement joins TRBV30 to TRBJ2-7, with D unclear. Germline loops: CDR1 GTSNPN, CDR2 SVGIG (reference sequence). V shed 1 base and J shed 2 bases, with 9 bases lying between them. The CDR3 has 13 residues. In DNA, the CDR3 is TGTGCCTGGAGTGAGACCAACCCCTACGAGCAGTACTTC. It is translated as CAWSETNPYEQYF. Supplemented by reference TRBV30 and TRBJ2-7, the full variable domain reads SQTIHQWPATLVQPVGSPLSLECTVEGTSNPNLYWYRQAAGRGLQLLFYSVGIGQISSEVPQNLSASRPQDRQFILSSKKLLLSDSGFYLCAWSETNPYEQYFGPGTRLTVT.

The J gene is TRBJ2-3, the V gene TRBV2; unclear D gene. Trimming took 0 bases from V and 2 from J, leaving 15 bases between them. This CDR3 has 17 residues. Germline V gene data show CDR1 as SNHLY and CDR2 as FYNNEI. CDR3 DNA sequence: TGTGCCAGCAGTGAAGCGCACCGGCCCCCTAACACAGATACGCAGTATTTT. Its protein is CASSEAHRPPNTDTQYF.

Details on this clone: This same CDR3 is encoded by further DNA sequences in the sample. This chain uses TRBV24-1 with TRBJ2-3; D is ambiguous. Trimming pared 0 bases from V and 0 bases from J, leaving 6 bases between. This CDR3 is 15 amino acids long. Germline lookup yields CDR1 KGHDR and CDR2 SFDVKD. CDR3 protein: CATSDLRASTDTQYF. DNA for the CDR3: TGTGCCACCAGTGATTTGAGAGCTAGCACAGATACGCAGTATTTT.

This clone appeared a few times. The chain joins TRBV12-5 to TRBJ1-4; TRBD1 is a possible D gene (5 bases). The V gene's germline CDR1 is LGHNT and CDR2 FRNRAP. V lost 0 bases and J lost 8, with 22 bases in between. This CDR3 contains 18 residues. The CDR3, as DNA: TGTGCTAGTGGTTTGGTGGGGGATGGGGGGTTCGCGGTGGAAAAACTGTTTTTT. It translates to CASGLVGDGGFAVEKLFF.

Details on this clone: This sample includes further DNA sequences coding for the same CDR3. The rearrangement links TRBV5-1 to TRBJ2-3; 8 bases match TRBD2. J gave up 10 bases and V 0 bases, and 13 bases lay outside the gene matches. The CDR3 sequence is 16 residues long. Germline V CDR1 and CDR2: SGHRS, YFSETQ. This chain's CDR3 is CASSLGTGGRIGSQYF. The DNA of the CDR3 is TGCGCCAGCAGCTTGGGGACGGGGGGGCGCATCGGGTCGCAGTATTTT.

This rearrangement joins TRBV12-3 or TRBV12-4 to TRBJ1-5; D gene unclear. The CDR3 has 13 amino acids. The V end lost 6 bases, the J end lost 0 bases, and 6 bases lay between the germline ends. This chain's CDR3 is CASSSYSNQPQHF. DNA of the CDR3: TGTGCCAGCAGCAGTTATAGCAATCAGCCCCAGCATTTT.

This chain links TRBV3-1 (or the pseudogene TRBV3-2) with TRBJ1-2; a weak D match, TRBD1 (5 bases). The CDR3 extends over 14 amino acids. Germline CDR1 LGHDT, CDR2 YNNKEL (reference sequence). The germline V and J ends were trimmed by 3 bases and 1 base, with 9 bases remaining between them. The CDR3 DNA reads as TGTGCCAGCAGCCAGGGGACGTTTAACTATGGCTACACCTTC. It encodes CASSQGTFNYGYTF.

The chain is built from TRBV10-3 and TRBJ1-6, with D perhaps TRBD1 (5 bases). The germline CDR1 and CDR2 sequences are ENHRY and SYGVKD. This CDR3 comprises 15 residues. Deletions cut 3 bases from V and 9 bases from J, with 15 bases between. CDR3 amino acids: CAISDSGTNFSPLHF. The CDR3 DNA sequence: TGTGCCATCAGTGACAGTGGGACCAACTTTTCACCCCTCCACTTT.

The rearrangement links TRBV5-5 to TRBJ1-2, with D possibly being TRBD1 (5 bases). The CDR3 is 14 residues long. The germline gives CDR1 SGHKS, CDR2 YYEKEE (reference sequence). The V end was cut by 4 bases, the J end by 3 bases, with 13 bases between. CDR3 nucleotides: TGTGCCAGCAGCCTACCCGACAGTTACTATGGCTACACCTTC. It codes for CASSLPDSYYGYTF.

The chain employs TRBV5-1 and TRBJ2-7; 7 nucleotides match TRBD1. Germline V gene lookup returns CDR1 SGHRS and CDR2 YFSETQ. J was trimmed by 7 bases and V by 4 bases; bases with no gene match: 11. The CDR3 has 14 amino acids. CDR3 sequence: CASSGGQAILEQYF. The CDR3 bases are TGCGCCAGCAGCGGCGGACAGGCCATATTGGAGCAGTACTTC.

CDR3 residues: CASSSTVTDTQYF. DNA of the CDR3: TGTGCCAGCAGCTCGACAGTCACAGATACGCAGTATTTT. This rearrangement joins TRBV5-6 to TRBJ2-3; D possibly corresponds to TRBD1 (5 bases). The CDR3 has 13 residues. V lost 3 bases, J lost 2 bases, and 7 bases lay in between. From germline, CDR1 is SGHDT and CDR2 YYEEEE. The variable domain in full, completed from reference TRBV5-6 and TRBJ2-3, reads DAGVTQSPTHLIKTRGQQVTLRCSPKSGHDTVSWYQQALGQGPQFIFQYYEEEERQRGNFPDRFSGHQFPNYSSELNVNALLLGDSALYLCASSSTVTDTQYFGPGTRLTVL.